This T cell receptor beta chain appears in the sequencing data of a study of T cell changes during pregnancy in multiple sclerosis. Profiled with immunoSEQ multiplex PCR; TCRdb holds only in-frame clones, not every one. The profile shows fewer than 70,000 clones, roughly nine tenths of them singletons. J gave up 2 bases and V 7 bases, and 10 bases lay outside the gene matches. This CDR3 is built from 15 residues. Germline V CDR1 and CDR2: LNHDA, SQIVND (reference sequence). The specimen was peripheral blood, collected in the first trimester of pregnancy. This clonotype originated in a female donor with multiple sclerosis, enrolled in a pregnancy study. The chain carries TRBV19 and TRBJ2-5, with 7 bases lining up with TRBD1. CDR3 nucleotide sequence: TGTGCCAGTAAGCCGGACAGGAAGGGGCAAGAGACCCAGTACTTC. It encodes CASKPDRKGQETQYF. Full variable domain (remainder filled in from reference TRBV19 and TRBJ2-5): DGGITQSPKYLFRKEGQNVTLSCEQNLNHDAMYWYRQDPGQGLRLIYYSQIVNDFQKGDIAEGYSVSREKKESFPLTVTSAQKNPTAFYLCASKPDRKGQETQYFGPGTRLLVL.